A selection of T cell receptor beta chains follows, all from one sample in a study of cytomegalovirus exposure and HLA in healthy donors. Some clones are missing from TCRdb's copy, which holds only in-frame ones; the method was immunoSEQ multiplex PCR. The sample includes more than 85,000 clones, 93% seen only once; the top ten take about 1.1%. The sequenced sample consisted of PBMCs. The receptors were sampled from a woman aged 25 to 39 in good health and CMV-seropositive. CDR3s include the opening cysteine and the closing phenylalanine or tryptophan. A D gene is named only where the DNA matches it firmly. Only part of the rows carry a size: once, few, many, or a class if the clone is expanded.

J gene: TRBJ2-3
clone size: -
V gene: TRBV5-1
D gene: TRBD2
CDR3 DNA: TGCGCCAGCAGCTTGCAAGCGGGAGGATCCACAGATACGCAGTATTTT
CDR3 protein: CASSLQAGGSTDTQYF

J gene: TRBJ2-5
clone size: -
V gene: TRBV19
D gene: TRBD2
CDR3 DNA: TGTGCCAGTAGTATGGGACTAGCGGGACTCCAAGAGACCCAGTACTTC
CDR3 protein: CASSMGLAGLQETQYF

J gene: TRBJ1-2
clone size: -
V gene: TRBV6-5
D gene: -
CDR3 DNA: TGTGCCAGCAGTTACGACAGAATGAACTATGGCTACACCTTC
CDR3 protein: CASSYDRMNYGYTF

J gene: TRBJ2-7
clone size: -
V gene: TRBV6-1
D gene: -
CDR3 DNA: TGTGCCAGCAGCCTTGGACAGACCTACGAGCAGTACTTC
CDR3 protein: CASSLGQTYEQYF

J gene: TRBJ1-3
clone size: -
V gene: TRBV30
D gene: -
CDR3 DNA: TGTGCCTGGAGTGTAGGCGGGGCTGGAAACACCATATATTTT
CDR3 protein: CAWSVGGAGNTIYF

J gene: TRBJ2-7
clone size: -
V gene: TRBV5-1
D gene: -
CDR3 DNA: TGCGCCAGCAGCGACCCTCGGAGCTCCTACGAGCAGTACTTC
CDR3 protein: CASSDPRSSYEQYF

J gene: TRBJ1-1
clone size: -
V gene: TRBV5-1
D gene: -
CDR3 DNA: TGCGCCAGCAACCCCGACACGTTCACTGAAGCTTTCTTT
CDR3 protein: CASNPDTFTEAFF

J gene: TRBJ1-4
clone size: -
V gene: TRBV29-1
D gene: -
CDR3 DNA: TGCAGCGTTGACCGTGCAACTAATGAAAAACTGTTTTTT
CDR3 protein: CSVDRATNEKLFF

J gene: TRBJ1-1
clone size: -
V gene: TRBV7-2
D gene: -
CDR3 DNA: TGTGCCAGCAGCTTCGCAGGCATAGAGAACACTGAAGCTTTCTTT
CDR3 protein: CASSFAGIENTEAFF

J gene: TRBJ2-5
clone size: -
V gene: TRBV29-1
D gene: -
CDR3 DNA: TGCAGCGTTGAGGGCAGGAACCAAGAGACCCAGTACTTC
CDR3 protein: CSVEGRNQETQYF

J gene: TRBJ1-5
clone size: -
V gene: TRBV14
D gene: -
CDR3 DNA: TGTGCCAGCAGCCAGAAACCCGACAGAGCGGGAGATCAGCCCCAGCATTTT
CDR3 protein: CASSQKPDRAGDQPQHF

J gene: TRBJ2-7
clone size: -
V gene: TRBV9
D gene: -
CDR3 DNA: TGTGCCAGCAGCGAATATAGCGGAGGTAACTACGAGCAGTACTTC
CDR3 protein: CASSEYSGGNYEQYF

J gene: TRBJ1-1
clone size: -
V gene: TRBV5-1
D gene: -
CDR3 DNA: TGCGCCAGCAGCTTCCCGGGGAACACTGAAGCTTTCTTT
CDR3 protein: CASSFPGNTEAFF

J gene: TRBJ2-5
clone size: -
V gene: TRBV7-2
D gene: TRBD1
CDR3 DNA: TGTGCCAGCAGCCGGGACAGGCAAGAGACCCAGTACTTC
CDR3 protein: CASSRDRQETQYF

J gene: TRBJ1-2
clone size: once
V gene: TRBV6-6
D gene: -
CDR3 DNA: TGTGCCAGCGGAACTCAGACGGGGGGGGGACCCTATGGCTACACCTTC
CDR3 protein: CASGTQTGGGPYGYTF

J gene: TRBJ2-3
clone size: -
V gene: TRBV28
D gene: TRBD2
CDR3 DNA: TGTGCCAGCAGTTTAGCGGGAGATGGCACAGATACGCAGTATTTT
CDR3 protein: CASSLAGDGTDTQYF

J gene: TRBJ2-7
clone size: -
V gene: TRBV5-1
D gene: -
CDR3 DNA: TGCGCCAGCAGCTTGAACTCGGTTGCCCACTACGAGCAGTACTTC
CDR3 protein: CASSLNSVAHYEQYF

J gene: TRBJ2-7
clone size: -
V gene: TRBV28
D gene: TRBD2
CDR3 DNA: TGTGCCAGCAGTTCGCGGACTAGTCACGAGCAGTACTTC
CDR3 protein: CASSSRTSHEQYF

J gene: TRBJ2-3
clone size: -
V gene: TRBV6-1
D gene: -
CDR3 DNA: TGTGCCAGCAGTTATAGCATCTCCACAGATACGCAGTATTTT
CDR3 protein: CASSYSISTDTQYF

J gene: TRBJ2-6
clone size: few
V gene: TRBV28
D gene: -
CDR3 DNA: TGTGCCAGCAGTTTAGGACAGTTGGACGTCCTGACTTTC
CDR3 protein: CASSLGQLDVLTF

J gene: TRBJ1-4
clone size: -
V gene: TRBV4-3
D gene: -
CDR3 DNA: TGCGCCAGCAGCCAAGTAGGCTCGGGTATGGAAAAACTGTTTTTT
CDR3 protein: CASSQVGSGMEKLFF

J gene: TRBJ1-5
clone size: -
V gene: TRBV2
D gene: -
CDR3 DNA: TGTGCCAGCAGCACGGCGGGGGGGGCCCAGCATTTT
CDR3 protein: CASSTAGGAQHF

J gene: TRBJ1-5
clone size: -
V gene: TRBV7-9
D gene: -
CDR3 DNA: TGTGCCAGCAGCCTGGGACAACAGAATCAGCCCCAGCATTTT
CDR3 protein: CASSLGQQNQPQHF

J gene: TRBJ2-5
clone size: -
V gene: TRBV7-2
D gene: -
CDR3 DNA: TGTGCCAGCAGCTCCTTAGGAGCATTTGGAGAGACCCAGTACTTC
CDR3 protein: CASSSLGAFGETQYF

J gene: TRBJ2-5
clone size: -
V gene: TRBV28
D gene: -
CDR3 DNA: TGTGCCAGCACCGCGCGTAGGGGGGGCCAAGAGACCCAGTACTTC
CDR3 protein: CASTARRGGQETQYF

J gene: TRBJ2-1
clone size: -
V gene: TRBV5-1
D gene: -
CDR3 DNA: TGCGCCAGCAGCCCATTCACAGGGACGGCCTCCTACAATGAGCAGTTCTTC
CDR3 protein: CASSPFTGTASYNEQFF

J gene: TRBJ2-7
clone size: -
V gene: TRBV28
D gene: TRBD2
CDR3 DNA: TGTGCCAGCAGTTTCAGAACTAGCGGTGCCTCCTACGAGCAGTACTTC
CDR3 protein: CASSFRTSGASYEQYF

J gene: TRBJ1-1
clone size: -
V gene: TRBV19
D gene: -
CDR3 DNA: TGTGCCAGTAGCCCCCTAGGGGACACTGAAGCTTTCTTT
CDR3 protein: CASSPLGDTEAFF

J gene: TRBJ2-3
clone size: -
V gene: TRBV7-6
D gene: TRBD1
CDR3 DNA: TGTGCCAGCAGCTTAAGGACAGGGAGCACAGATACGCAGTATTTT
CDR3 protein: CASSLRTGSTDTQYF

J gene: TRBJ2-1
clone size: -
V gene: TRBV28
D gene: TRBD2
CDR3 DNA: TGTGCCAGCAGTTTGACCCTCCCGGGACTAGCGGCCACTTTCTACAATGAGCAGTTCTTC
CDR3 protein: CASSLTLPGLAATFYNEQFF

J gene: TRBJ1-3
clone size: -
V gene: TRBV28
D gene: -
CDR3 DNA: TGTGCCAGCTCGGGACTCTCATCTGGAAACACCATATATTTT
CDR3 protein: CASSGLSSGNTIYF

J gene: TRBJ2-6
clone size: -
V gene: TRBV5-1
D gene: -
CDR3 DNA: TGCGCCAGCAGGTGGGCGATCGCTGGGGCCAACGTCCTGACTTTC
CDR3 protein: CASRWAIAGANVLTF

J gene: TRBJ2-6
clone size: -
V gene: TRBV7-9
D gene: -
CDR3 DNA: TGTGCCAGCAGCTTAGTTTCTATGCCGCGCGTGAGAGGGGCCAACGTCCTGACTTTC
CDR3 protein: CASSLVSMPRVRGANVLTF

J gene: TRBJ2-1
clone size: -
V gene: TRBV6-6
D gene: -
CDR3 DNA: TGTGCCAGCAGTTACAGCACCTACAATGAGCAGTTCTTC
CDR3 protein: CASSYSTYNEQFF

J gene: TRBJ1-3
clone size: -
V gene: TRBV28
D gene: -
CDR3 DNA: TGTGCCAGCAGTCTCCCAGGGTTACAGGGCACCATATATTTT
CDR3 protein: CASSLPGLQGTIYF

J gene: TRBJ2-5
clone size: -
V gene: TRBV18
D gene: TRBD2
CDR3 DNA: TGTGCCAGCTCACCAAGGACTAGCGGCAGTTACCAAGAGACCCAGTACTTC
CDR3 protein: CASSPRTSGSYQETQYF

J gene: TRBJ2-2
clone size: -
V gene: TRBV6-1
D gene: TRBD2
CDR3 DNA: TGTGCCAGCAGAGGCGGGAGGGTCGTCTGGGAGCTGTTTTTT
CDR3 protein: CASRGGRVVWELFF

J gene: TRBJ2-5
clone size: -
V gene: TRBV4-3
D gene: TRBD2
CDR3 DNA: TGCGCCAGCAGCCATAACTTAGCGGGAGAGGGGGAGACCCAGTACTTC
CDR3 protein: CASSHNLAGEGETQYF

J gene: TRBJ2-5
clone size: -
V gene: TRBV27
D gene: TRBD2
CDR3 DNA: TGTGCCAGCAGTCCGATCGGTCACAGCGGGGTCGGGGAGACCCAGTACTTC
CDR3 protein: CASSPIGHSGVGETQYF

J gene: TRBJ2-7
clone size: -
V gene: TRBV11-2
D gene: -
CDR3 DNA: TGTGCCAGCAGCGCGCCCGGGTCCGAGCAGTACTTC
CDR3 protein: CASSAPGSEQYF

J gene: TRBJ2-7
clone size: -
V gene: TRBV7-8
D gene: -
CDR3 DNA: TGTGCCAGCAGCTTAGCCCCGACTAGTGCCGAGCAGTACTTC
CDR3 protein: CASSLAPTSAEQYF

J gene: TRBJ2-6
clone size: -
V gene: TRBV28
D gene: -
CDR3 DNA: TGTGCCAGCAGTTTCCTGGTGGGAGGAGCGTCTGGGGCCAACGTCCTGACTTTC
CDR3 protein: CASSFLVGGASGANVLTF

J gene: TRBJ2-1
clone size: -
V gene: TRBV29-1
D gene: TRBD2
CDR3 DNA: TGCAGCTTGGAGAGGACTAGCGGGGCCTACAATGAGCAGTTCTTC
CDR3 protein: CSLERTSGAYNEQFF

J gene: TRBJ1-1
clone size: -
V gene: TRBV6-5
D gene: TRBD1
CDR3 DNA: TGTGCCAGCAGTTACTCGCCGGACAGGTATGCTTTCTTT
CDR3 protein: CASSYSPDRYAFF